Listed below are T cell receptor beta chains from one sample, sequenced in a study of CD8 T cells in Susac syndrome. TCRdb redid the calling of the immunoSEQ multiplex PCR reads with MiXCR, one entry per CDR3 protein. Of around 220,000 distinct CDR3 sequences in the sample, about 93% are singletons; the top ten hold 0.1% to 0.15%. What was sequenced was CD8+ T cells from PBMCs. Receptor source: a human donor with multiple sclerosis. The CDR3 runs from the conserved cysteine through the conserved F or W. Each record gives: clone size, J gene, V gene, D gene, CDR3 protein. A D gene is named only where the DNA matches it firmly. Rows give clone size only sometimes, using once, few, many, or a class for an expanded clone.

clone_size: .; j_call: TRBJ1-1; v_call: TRBV30; d_call: .; cdr3_aa: CAWSPQGTEAFF
clone_size: .; j_call: TRBJ2-7; v_call: TRBV6-2/TRBV6-3; d_call: TRBD2; cdr3_aa: CASSQTSGLTYEQYF
clone_size: .; j_call: TRBJ2-2; v_call: TRBV3-1; d_call: TRBD2; cdr3_aa: CASSQGLAGFTGELFF
clone_size: .; j_call: TRBJ2-3; v_call: TRBV6-5; d_call: .; cdr3_aa: CASSYFSGGTDTQYF
clone_size: .; j_call: TRBJ1-1; v_call: TRBV7-8; d_call: .; cdr3_aa: CASSLKGGRRAFF
clone_size: .; j_call: TRBJ2-5; v_call: TRBV5-6; d_call: .; cdr3_aa: CASSQGPANQETQYF
clone_size: .; j_call: TRBJ2-3; v_call: TRBV6-2/TRBV6-3; d_call: .; cdr3_aa: CASSYPLEGGPSTDTQYF
clone_size: .; j_call: TRBJ2-1; v_call: TRBV24-1; d_call: TRBD2; cdr3_aa: CATSDGLAPYNEQFF
clone_size: .; j_call: TRBJ2-2; v_call: TRBV2; d_call: TRBD2; cdr3_aa: CASSGGRLAANTGELFF
clone_size: .; j_call: TRBJ2-3; v_call: TRBV13; d_call: TRBD1; cdr3_aa: CASSDRVGSTDTQYF
clone_size: .; j_call: TRBJ1-2; v_call: TRBV28; d_call: .; cdr3_aa: CASSLFTGQPDYGYTF
clone_size: .; j_call: TRBJ2-5; v_call: TRBV4-1; d_call: .; cdr3_aa: CASSQLGQETQYF
clone_size: .; j_call: TRBJ2-1; v_call: TRBV13; d_call: .; cdr3_aa: CASSLGPALTGEQFF
clone_size: .; j_call: TRBJ1-3; v_call: TRBV6-1; d_call: .; cdr3_aa: CASSELPSSGNTIYF
clone_size: .; j_call: TRBJ1-6; v_call: TRBV2; d_call: .; cdr3_aa: CASQSSYNSPLHF
clone_size: .; j_call: TRBJ2-5; v_call: TRBV30; d_call: TRBD2; cdr3_aa: CAWNLAGGPETQYF
clone_size: .; j_call: TRBJ1-1; v_call: TRBV7-9; d_call: .; cdr3_aa: CASSRGLIGGNTEAFF
clone_size: .; j_call: TRBJ1-1; v_call: TRBV7-3; d_call: .; cdr3_aa: CASSLTANTEAFF
clone_size: few; j_call: TRBJ2-6; v_call: TRBV7-8; d_call: .; cdr3_aa: CASSQEGGANVLTF